This T cell receptor beta chain was recorded in a study of human T cells and chemical hapten exposure. The wider study: Skin on the upper inner arm, roughly 2 cm by roughly 2 cm in size, was sensitized with 2% DPC. General study findings and limits: Counts of expanded TCRs (at PT1) showed a positive correlation with patch test score.

The CDR3 consists of 14 residues. The V gene's germline CDR1 is SGHAT and CDR2 FQNNGV. V was shortened by 5 bases and J by 6 bases, with 16 bases between the two germline ends. TCRdb passed the RACE reads through MiXCR, listing each CDR3 protein once. In the table there are 50,000 to 75,000 distinct CDR3 sequences, 11% of which are singletons. Time point noted: patch test 3, about 24 weeks after DPC sensitization. Treatment specified: therapeutic diphenylcyclopropenone sensitization with weekly scalp DPC. This clonotype came up many times. The antigen remains unidentified. This clonotype was obtained from a woman in her 30s with alopecia areata. Some clones in this sample may be carry-over from other donors' samples. The sequences come from whole blood, collected in connection with sensitization to the hapten diphenylcyclopropenone (DPC). J is TRBJ1-2 and V is TRBV11-2; D gene unclear. The CDR3 bases are TGTGCCAGCAGCCGCGGACCGCAATGGGATGGCTACACCTTC. It yields the protein CASSRGPQWDGYTF.